These 5 T cell receptor beta chains originate from one sample sequenced in a study of blood T cell repertoires in COVID-19 (dated by TCRdb to between 2020 and 2021). Receptor amplification or capture employed the immunoSEQ multiplex PCR assay. Not all clones reach the TCRdb copy of this immuneACCESS table, which keeps in-frame sequences only. Checked studies attribute under half of the gap to unresolved V genes and leave the rest unexplained. Here the sample has some 66,000 clones; around 82% occur a single time. The ten biggest clones cover roughly 6.7% of the sample. Sequenced: peripheral blood. The receptor set was obtained from a man aged 60 to 69 with acute or convalescent COVID-19.

The rearrangement links TRBV11-3 to TRBJ1-2; D unresolved. V gave up 4 bases and J gave up 8 bases, with 11 bases separating them. Germline V gene data show CDR1 as SGHNT and CDR2 as YENEEA. CDR3 length equals 12 residues. CDR3 sequence: CASSSGGYGYTF. As DNA, the CDR3 is TGTGCCAGCAGCTCTGGAGGGTACGGCTACACCTTC.

This CDR3 reads CASSLVGTGQSYEQYF. CDR3 in DNA: TGTGCCAGCAGCTTAGTAGGGACAGGGCAGTCCTACGAGCAGTACTTC. The rearrangement uses TRBV11-2 and TRBJ2-7, with TRBD1 identical over 9 bases. Germline CDR1 is SGHAT and CDR2 is FQNNGV. This CDR3 contains 16 residues. V was clipped by 1 base and J by 1 base; unmatched bases: 5.

The chain is built from TRBV19 and TRBJ1-5; TRBD1 might be the D (6 bases). Per germline, CDR1 LNHDA and CDR2 SQIVND (reference sequence). The CDR3 covers 15 residues. V lost 7 bases and J lost 1, with 14 bases in between. The CDR3 DNA reads as TGTGCCAGTACCCCTGGGACATGGAGCAATCAGCCCCAGCATTTT. Translated, it gives CASTPGTWSNQPQHF.

V is TRBV23-1 and J is TRBJ1-2; 7 positions agree with TRBD1. TRBV23-1 is an ORF, and what it does is uncertain. V shed 3 bases, J shed 1 base, and the junction held 8 bases outside the gene matches. This CDR3 has 16 amino acids. For the CDR3, the DNA is TGCGCCAGCAGTCAGTACCAGGGGGGCCGTAACTATGGCTACACCTTC. Its translation: CASSQYQGGRNYGYTF.

This clone has more than one count but fewer than ten. The chain recombines TRBV7-2 with TRBJ2-1; TRBD2 matches 15 bases. The germline V gene has CDR1 SGHTA and CDR2 FQGNSA. The junction had 7 bases not matched to a gene; V was cut back by 5 bases and J by 2 bases. The CDR3 has 18 amino acids. CDR3 region: CASSPGLAGGVPYNEQFF. DNA for the CDR3: TGTGCCAGCAGCCCGGGACTAGCGGGGGGTGTCCCCTACAATGAGCAGTTCTTC. Full variable domain (missing parts from reference TRBV7-2 and TRBJ2-1): GAGVSQSPSNKVTEKGKDVELRCDPISGHTALYWYRQSLGQGLEFLIYFQGNSAPDKSGLPSDRFSAERTGGSVSTLTIQRTQQEDSAVYLCASSPGLAGGVPYNEQFFGPGTRLTVL.